The 3 T cell receptor beta chains below all came from one sample that was sequenced in a study of CD4 T cells in relation to SARS-CoV-2 and coronaviruses. Sequencing used immunoSEQ multiplex PCR; TCRdb keeps in-frame clones, though not all of them. The repertoire consists of tens of thousands of clones, with under 80% occurring once and the leading ten covering over 10%. For these TCRs, the target antigens are not known. CD4+ T cells from unexposed donors were obtained before the COVID-19 pandemic (2011-2018). Isolation of CD4+ T cells took place after roughly nine days in culture. The specimen sequenced was CD4+ T cells from PBMCs, cultured in vitro. These receptors were collected from a human donor in good health.

This clone was counted a few times. The chain carries TRBV2 and TRBJ1-2; D perhaps matches TRBD1 (5 bases). The CDR3 extends over 14 amino acids. V dropped 3 bases and J dropped 8 bases, with 16 bases sitting between them. The V gene's germline CDR1 is SNHLY and CDR2 FYNNEI. CDR3 loop: CASSEGFGWGGYTF. The CDR3 nucleotides are TGTGCCAGCAGTGAGGGTTTTGGTTGGGGCGGCTACACCTTC.

This clone was observed a single time. The chain is built from TRBV30 and TRBJ2-7, with D unclear. Germline CDR1 GTSNPN, CDR2 SVGIG (reference sequence). The V end was cut by 3 bases, the J end by 6 bases, with 15 bases between. CDR3 length: 13 residues. DNA for the CDR3: TGTGCCTGGAGAGAATCCGTCCTAGGCGAGCAGTACTTC. Its protein is CAWRESVLGEQYF.

V usage is TRBV19 and J usage is TRBJ1-2, with a tentative D call TRBD1 (6 bases). V dropped 1 base and J dropped 2 bases, with 8 bases sitting between them. CDR1 LNHDA and CDR2 SQIVND come from the germline V gene (reference sequence). The CDR3 is 14 residues long. CDR3 loop: CASSIGGLNYGYTF. The CDR3 DNA reads TGTGCCAGTAGTATAGGGGGGCTGAACTATGGCTACACCTTC. Based on the CDR3 plus reference TRBV19 and TRBJ1-2, the full variable domain is DGGITQSPKYLFRKEGQNVTLSCEQNLNHDAMYWYRQDPGQGLRLIYYSQIVNDFQKGDIAEGYSVSREKKESFPLTVTSAQKNPTAFYLCASSIGGLNYGYTFGSGTRLTVV.